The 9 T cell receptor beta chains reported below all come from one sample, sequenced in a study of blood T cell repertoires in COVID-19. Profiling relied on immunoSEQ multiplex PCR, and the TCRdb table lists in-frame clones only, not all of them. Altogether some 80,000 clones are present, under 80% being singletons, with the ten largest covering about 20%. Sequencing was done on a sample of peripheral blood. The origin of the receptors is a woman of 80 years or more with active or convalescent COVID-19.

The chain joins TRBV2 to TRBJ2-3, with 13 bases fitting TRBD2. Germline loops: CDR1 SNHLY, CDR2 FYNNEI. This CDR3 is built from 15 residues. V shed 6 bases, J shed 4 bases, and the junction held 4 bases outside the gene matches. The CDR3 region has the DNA TGTGCCAGCAGCCAACTAGCGGGGGGGCCAGATACGCAGTATTTT. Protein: CASSQLAGGPDTQYF.

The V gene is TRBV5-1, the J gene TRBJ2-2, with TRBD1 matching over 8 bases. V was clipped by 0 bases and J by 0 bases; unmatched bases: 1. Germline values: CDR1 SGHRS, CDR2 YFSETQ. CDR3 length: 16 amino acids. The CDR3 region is CASSLGTGSNTGELFF. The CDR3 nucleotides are TGCGCCAGCAGCTTGGGGACAGGGTCGAACACCGGGGAGCTGTTTTTT.

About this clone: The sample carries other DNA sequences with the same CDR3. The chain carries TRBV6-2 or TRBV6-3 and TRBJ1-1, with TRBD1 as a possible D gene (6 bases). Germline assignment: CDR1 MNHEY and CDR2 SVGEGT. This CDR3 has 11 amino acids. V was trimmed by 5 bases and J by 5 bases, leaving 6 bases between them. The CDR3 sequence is CASSQGTEAFF. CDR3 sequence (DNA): TGTGCCAGCAGTCAGGGGACTGAAGCTTTCTTT.

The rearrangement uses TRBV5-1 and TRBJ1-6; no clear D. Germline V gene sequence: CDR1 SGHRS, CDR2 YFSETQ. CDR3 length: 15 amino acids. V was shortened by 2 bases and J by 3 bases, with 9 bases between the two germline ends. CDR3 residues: CASSLVGSYNSPLHF. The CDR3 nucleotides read TGCGCCAGCAGCTTAGTCGGGAGCTATAATTCACCCCTCCACTTT.

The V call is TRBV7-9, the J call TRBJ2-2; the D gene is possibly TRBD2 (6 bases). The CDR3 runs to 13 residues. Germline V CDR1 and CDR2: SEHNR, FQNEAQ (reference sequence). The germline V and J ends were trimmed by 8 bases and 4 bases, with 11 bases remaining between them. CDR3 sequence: CASRGRGTGELFF. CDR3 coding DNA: TGTGCCAGCCGAGGGCGGGGCACCGGGGAGCTGTTTTTT.

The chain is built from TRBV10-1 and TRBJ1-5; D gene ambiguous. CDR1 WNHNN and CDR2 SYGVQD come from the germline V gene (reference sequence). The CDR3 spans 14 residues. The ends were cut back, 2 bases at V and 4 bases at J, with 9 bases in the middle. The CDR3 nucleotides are TGCGCCAGCAGTGAGAGCGCTAGGAATCAGCCCCAGCATTTT. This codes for CASSESARNQPQHF.

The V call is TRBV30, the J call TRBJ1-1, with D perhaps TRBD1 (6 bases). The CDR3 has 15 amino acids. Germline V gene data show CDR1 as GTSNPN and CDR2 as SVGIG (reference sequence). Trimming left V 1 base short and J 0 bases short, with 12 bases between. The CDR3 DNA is TGTGCCTGGAGTGCACCTCACAGGGTGAACACTGAAGCTTTCTTT. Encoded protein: CAWSAPHRVNTEAFF. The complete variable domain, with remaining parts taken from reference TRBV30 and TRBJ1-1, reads SQTIHQWPATLVQPVGSPLSLECTVEGTSNPNLYWYRQAAGRGLQLLFYSVGIGQISSEVPQNLSASRPQDRQFILSSKKLLLSDSGFYLCAWSAPHRVNTEAFFGQGTRLTVV.

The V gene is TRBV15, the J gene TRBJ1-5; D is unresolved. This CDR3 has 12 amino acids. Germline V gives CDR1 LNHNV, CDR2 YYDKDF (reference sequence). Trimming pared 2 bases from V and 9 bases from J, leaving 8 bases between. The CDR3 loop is CATSRKAGPQHF. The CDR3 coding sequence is TGTGCCACCAGCAGAAAAGCAGGGCCCCAGCATTTT. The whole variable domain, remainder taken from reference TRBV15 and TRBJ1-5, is DAMVIQNPRYQVTQFGKPVTLSCSQTLNHNVMYWYQQKSSQAPKLLFHYYDKDFNNEADTPDNFQSRRPNTSFCFLDIRSPGLGDTAMYLCATSRKAGPQHFGDGTRLSIL.

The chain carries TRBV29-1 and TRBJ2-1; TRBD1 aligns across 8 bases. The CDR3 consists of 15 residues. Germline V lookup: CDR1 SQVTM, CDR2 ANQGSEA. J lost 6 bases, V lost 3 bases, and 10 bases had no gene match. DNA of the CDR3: TGCAGCGTTGATACCGGGACAGGAAGTGTCAATGAGCAGTTCTTC. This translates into CSVDTGTGSVNEQFF.